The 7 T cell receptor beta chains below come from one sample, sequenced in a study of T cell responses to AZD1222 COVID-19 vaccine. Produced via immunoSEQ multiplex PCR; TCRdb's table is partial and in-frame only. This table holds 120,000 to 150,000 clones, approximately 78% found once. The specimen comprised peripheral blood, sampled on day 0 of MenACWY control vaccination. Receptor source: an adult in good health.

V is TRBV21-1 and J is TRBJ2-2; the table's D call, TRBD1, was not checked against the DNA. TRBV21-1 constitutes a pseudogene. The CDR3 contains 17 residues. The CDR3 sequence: CASSNQQGWRNTGELFF. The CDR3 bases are TGTGCCAGCAGCAATCAGCAGGGATGGAGAAACACCGGGGAGCTGTTTTTT.

CDR3 coding DNA: TGTGCCAGCAGCCCGAGGCCCGGCACCCCCAGCTCCTATAATTCACCCCTCCACTTT. The encoded protein is CASSPRPGTPSSYNSPLHF. The rearrangement links TRBV6-2 or TRBV6-3 to TRBJ1-6; D is undetermined. V was trimmed by 6 bases and J by 0 bases, leaving 21 bases between them. Germline V gene lookup returns CDR1 MNHEY and CDR2 SVGEGT. The CDR3 is made up of 19 amino acids.

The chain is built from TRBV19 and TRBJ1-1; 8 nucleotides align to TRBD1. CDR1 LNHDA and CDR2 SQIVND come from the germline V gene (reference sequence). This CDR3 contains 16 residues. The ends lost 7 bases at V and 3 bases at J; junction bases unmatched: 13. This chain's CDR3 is CASTITPGQGYTEAFF. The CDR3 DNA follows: TGTGCCAGTACCATTACCCCTGGACAGGGTTACACTGAAGCTTTCTTT. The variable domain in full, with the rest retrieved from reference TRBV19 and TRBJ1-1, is DGGITQSPKYLFRKEGQNVTLSCEQNLNHDAMYWYRQDPGQGLRLIYYSQIVNDFQKGDIAEGYSVSREKKESFPLTVTSAQKNPTAFYLCASTITPGQGYTEAFFGQGTRLTVV.

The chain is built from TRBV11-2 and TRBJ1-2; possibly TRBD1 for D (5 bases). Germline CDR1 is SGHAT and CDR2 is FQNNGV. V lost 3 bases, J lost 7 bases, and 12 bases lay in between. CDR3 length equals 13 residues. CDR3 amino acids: CASSLAGIGGYTF. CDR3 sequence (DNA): TGTGCCAGCAGCTTGGCAGGGATTGGTGGCTACACCTTC.

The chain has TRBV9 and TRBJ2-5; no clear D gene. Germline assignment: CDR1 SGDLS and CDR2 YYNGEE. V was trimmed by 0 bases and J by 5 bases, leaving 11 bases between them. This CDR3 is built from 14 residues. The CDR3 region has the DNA TGTGCCAGCAGCGTAGAAGGCCTCGGGGAGACCCAGTACTTC. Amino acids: CASSVEGLGETQYF.

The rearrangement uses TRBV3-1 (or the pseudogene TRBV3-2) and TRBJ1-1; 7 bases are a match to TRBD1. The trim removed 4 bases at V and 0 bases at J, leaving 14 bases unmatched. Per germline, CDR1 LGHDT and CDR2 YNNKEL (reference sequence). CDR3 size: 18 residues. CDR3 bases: TGTGCCAGCAGCCCCTTAGGGACAGTTGCTCGTTTGAACACTGAAGCTTTCTTT. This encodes CASSPLGTVARLNTEAFF.

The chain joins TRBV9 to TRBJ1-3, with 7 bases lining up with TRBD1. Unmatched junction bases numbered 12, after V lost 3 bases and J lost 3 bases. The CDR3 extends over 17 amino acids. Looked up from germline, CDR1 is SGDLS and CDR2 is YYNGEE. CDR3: CASSESFWDSRGNTIYF. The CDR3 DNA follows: TGTGCCAGCAGCGAGAGTTTCTGGGACAGCCGTGGAAACACCATATATTTT.